A single sample gave rise to the 10 T cell receptor beta chains below, sequenced in a study of control samples from healthy donors and cancer patients. Measured with immunoSEQ multiplex PCR; TCRdb has only the in-frame clones, and not every one. The table has 150,000 to 200,000 clones, around 92% seen once. Material for sequencing was blood. These receptors originate from a woman under 40 in good health.

The chain has TRBV11-2 and TRBJ2-5; D is tentatively TRBD1 or TRBD2 (7 bases each). Germline assignment: CDR1 SGHAT and CDR2 FQNNGV. CDR3 length equals 14 residues. V was clipped by 4 bases and J by 4 bases, with 13 bases between them. Here the CDR3 reads CASSSGGRGETQYF. CDR3 nucleotides: TGTGCCAGCAGCTCAGGGGGGAGGGGAGAGACCCAGTACTTC.

This clone occurred a few times. CDR3 coding DNA: TGTGCCAGTAGTATAACGGGGCCCCACAATGAGCAGTTCTTC. This encodes CASSITGPHNEQFF. V is TRBV19 and J is TRBJ2-1; D assignment may be TRBD1 or TRBD2 (5 bases each). CDR1 and CDR2 (germline): LNHDA, SQIVND (reference sequence). The CDR3 length is 14 residues. V was shortened by 2 bases and J by 5 bases, with 10 bases between the two germline ends. The full variable domain, with the rest looked up from reference TRBV19 and TRBJ2-1, is DGGITQSPKYLFRKEGQNVTLSCEQNLNHDAMYWYRQDPGQGLRLIYYSQIVNDFQKGDIAEGYSVSREKKESFPLTVTSAQKNPTAFYLCASSITGPHNEQFFGPGTRLTVL.

This chain links TRBV7-9 with TRBJ2-1; perhaps TRBD2 as D (5 bases). V was trimmed by 4 bases and J by 1 base, leaving 11 bases between them. The CDR3 loop spans 15 amino acids. The germline gives CDR1 SEHNR, CDR2 FQNEAQ (reference sequence). This CDR3 reads CASSYGVASYNEQFF. CDR3 bases: TGTGCCAGCAGCTACGGGGTTGCTTCCTACAATGAGCAGTTCTTC.

This chain joins TRBV5-4 and TRBJ1-2; 7 bases align to TRBD1. The CDR3 length is 13 residues. The V gene end was trimmed by 3 bases and the J gene end by 2 bases; junction bases not matched to a gene: 1. The V gene's germline CDR1 is SGHNT and CDR2 YYREEE (reference sequence). DNA for the CDR3: TGTGCCAGCAGCTCGGGACAGAACTATGGCTACACCTTC. This encodes CASSSGQNYGYTF.

The chain is built from TRBV5-6 and TRBJ1-1, with 9 bases aligning to TRBD1. The CDR3 is 17 amino acids. V lost 0 bases and J lost 0; bases outside the gene matches: 6. Germline V gene sequence: CDR1 SGHDT, CDR2 YYEEEE. The CDR3 spells CASSLGTGELMNTEAFF. CDR3 coding DNA: TGTGCCAGCAGCTTGGGGACAGGGGAACTAATGAACACTGAAGCTTTCTTT.

The genes are TRBV27 and TRBJ2-5; D perhaps matches TRBD2 (12 bases). Trimming took off 4 bases at V and 5 bases at J, with 26 bases between the two ends. This CDR3 region has 18 residues. Germline CDR1 is MNHEY and CDR2 is SMNVEV (reference sequence). The CDR3 sequence is CASSSGQGGLAGVETQYF. The CDR3, as DNA: TGTGCCAGCAGTTCGGGACAGGGGGGACTAGCGGGCGTGGAGACCCAGTACTTC.

The rearrangement joins TRBV7-2 to TRBJ1-5, with D unresolved. The V end lost 1 base, the J end lost 6 bases, and 7 bases lay between the germline ends. This CDR3 has 13 amino acids. Germline CDR1 SGHTA, CDR2 FQGNSA. The CDR3 spells CASSLERRQPQHF. DNA for the CDR3: TGTGCCAGCAGCTTAGAACGGCGTCAGCCCCAGCATTTT.

This chain connects TRBV7-3 to TRBJ2-1, with D unresolved. The CDR3 runs 13 residues. Per the germline V gene, CDR1 is SGHTA and CDR2 is FQGTGA. Between the trimmed V and J ends, which lost 1 base and 5 bases, there was a span of 6 bases. The DNA of the CDR3 is TGTGCCAGCAGCTTAAACAGCCACAATGAGCAGTTCTTC. Translation: CASSLNSHNEQFF.

This rearrangement joins TRBV7-3 to TRBJ2-2, with TRBD2 matching 11 bases. CDR3 length equals 16 residues. J gave up 5 bases and V 5 bases, and 7 bases lay outside the gene matches. Germline CDR1 is SGHTA and CDR2 is FQGTGA. DNA for the CDR3: TGTGCCAGCAGCCCTAGCGGGGGGTTTCGAACCGGGGAGCTGTTTTTT. This sequence encodes CASSPSGGFRTGELFF.

The chain uses TRBV7-9 and TRBJ1-5; D is uncertain. Trimming removed 3 bases at V and 4 bases at J, with 7 bases between. The CDR3 is made up of 13 amino acids. In germline, CDR1 is SEHNR, CDR2 FQNEAQ (reference sequence). The CDR3 DNA reads as TGTGCCAGCAGCTTCGGTGGAAATCAGCCCCAGCATTTT. Its protein product is CASSFGGNQPQHF.